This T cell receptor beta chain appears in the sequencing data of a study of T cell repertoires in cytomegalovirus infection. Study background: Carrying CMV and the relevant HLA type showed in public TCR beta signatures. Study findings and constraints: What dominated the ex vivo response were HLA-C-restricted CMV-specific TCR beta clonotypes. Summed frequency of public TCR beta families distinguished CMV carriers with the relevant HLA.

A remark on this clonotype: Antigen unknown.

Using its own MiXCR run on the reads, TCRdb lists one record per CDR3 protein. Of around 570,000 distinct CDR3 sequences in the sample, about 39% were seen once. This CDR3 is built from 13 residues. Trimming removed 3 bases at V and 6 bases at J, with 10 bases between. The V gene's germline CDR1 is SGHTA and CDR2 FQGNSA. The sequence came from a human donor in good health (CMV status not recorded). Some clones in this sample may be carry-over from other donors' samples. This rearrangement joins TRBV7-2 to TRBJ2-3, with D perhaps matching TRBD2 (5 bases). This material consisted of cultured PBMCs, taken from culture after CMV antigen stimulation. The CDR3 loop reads CASSFISGDTQYF. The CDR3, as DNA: TGTGCCAGCAGCTTCATCTCGGGGGATACGCAGTATTTT.